The 30 T cell receptor beta chains listed next were all sequenced from one sample in a study of PD-1 blockade in classical Hodgkin lymphoma. TCRdb's table, derived via immunoSEQ multiplex PCR, lists solely in-frame clones and lacks some. The sample yields about 93,000 clones, roughly 78% seen once. Time point: cycle 4 day 1 (C4D1), after 6 weeks of nivolumab. Each of the patients experienced relapse following autologous stem cell transplantation, and their brentuximab vedotin exposure differed. The source was peripheral blood mononuclear cells (PBMCs), collected before the fourth cycle of nivolumab. The receptor set was obtained from a human donor with classical Hodgkin lymphoma.

The chain employs TRBV9 and TRBJ2-7, with 10 bases identical to TRBD1. With 1 base clipped from V and 4 bases from J, the junction kept 2 bases outside the gene matches. The CDR3 runs to 14 residues. CDR1 and CDR2 (germline): SGDLS, YYNGEE. The CDR3 DNA is TGTGCCAGCAGCGTATCGGGACAGGGGTACGAGCAGTACTTC. Encoded protein: CASSVSGQGYEQYF.

J is TRBJ2-7 and V is TRBV19; D is uncertain. There are 13 residues in the CDR3. Trimming took 5 bases from V and 3 from J, leaving 11 bases between them. CDR1 and CDR2 from the germline V gene are LNHDA and SQIVND (reference sequence). The CDR3 is CASSLGQHYEQYF. The CDR3 nucleotides read TGTGCCAGTAGTCTAGGTCAGCACTACGAGCAGTACTTC. Complete variable domain (other parts from reference TRBV19 and TRBJ2-7): DGGITQSPKYLFRKEGQNVTLSCEQNLNHDAMYWYRQDPGQGLRLIYYSQIVNDFQKGDIAEGYSVSREKKESFPLTVTSAQKNPTAFYLCASSLGQHYEQYFGPGTRLTVT.

The chain employs TRBV4-3 and TRBJ2-1, with D possibly called TRBD1 or TRBD2 (5 bases each). V lost 6 bases and J lost 6, with 21 bases in between. CDR1 LGHNA and CDR2 YSLEER come from the germline V gene. CDR3 length equals 16 residues. The CDR3 is CASSSSGPDYGNEQFF. The CDR3 bases are TGCGCCAGCAGTAGCTCGGGGCCTGATTACGGCAATGAGCAGTTCTTC.

The chain recombines TRBV2 with TRBJ2-5, with 10 bases lining up with TRBD1. The CDR3 is 15 amino acids. The germline V gene encodes CDR1 SNHLY and CDR2 FYNNEI. With 6 bases clipped from V and 4 bases from J, the junction kept 8 bases outside the gene matches. CDR3: CASSEDRGFGETQYF. The DNA of the CDR3 is TGTGCCAGCAGCGAGGACAGGGGGTTTGGAGAGACCCAGTACTTC.

The chain couples TRBV9 to TRBJ2-2; 7 bases line up with TRBD2. Germline V gene data show CDR1 as SGDLS and CDR2 as YYNGEE. The V and J ends lost 7 bases and 4 bases, in that order; junction bases with no gene match: 4. CDR3 length: 13 amino acids. CDR3 amino acids: CASAGTTTGELFF. The CDR3 DNA reads as TGTGCCAGCGCGGGGACTACCACCGGGGAGCTGTTTTTT. The full variable domain, completed using reference TRBV9 and TRBJ2-2, is DSGVTQTPKHLITATGQRVTLRCSPRSGDLSVYWYQQSLDQGLQFLIQYYNGEERAKGNILERFSAQQFPDLHSELNLSSLELGDSALYFCASAGTTTGELFFGEGSRLTVL.

This clone was detected only a few times. The gene calls are TRBV9 and TRBJ2-3; the D call may be TRBD1 or TRBD2 (7 bases each). Germline values: CDR1 SGDLS, CDR2 YYNGEE. V lost 0 bases and J lost 6, with 17 bases in between. The CDR3 extends over 16 amino acids. DNA for the CDR3: TGTGCCAGCAGCGTAGAAGCGGCCAGGGGGGGTGATACGCAGTATTTT. Protein sequence: CASSVEAARGGDTQYF.

The chain joins TRBV11-2 to TRBJ2-1, with D possibly being TRBD2 (6 bases). V lost 5 bases, J lost 5 bases, and 13 bases lay in between. This CDR3 has 14 residues. CDR1 SGHAT and CDR2 FQNNGV come from the germline V gene. CDR3 in DNA: TGTGCCAGCAGCGCTGGACTATGGGACAATGAGCAGTTCTTC. It is translated as CASSAGLWDNEQFF.

This sequence joins TRBV4-3 and TRBJ2-5; D remains ambiguous. The germline V and J ends were trimmed by 0 bases and 5 bases, with 13 bases remaining between them. Germline values: CDR1 LGHNA, CDR2 YSLEER. There are 15 residues in the CDR3. The CDR3: CASSQDPRSWETQYF. The CDR3 coding sequence is TGCGCCAGCAGCCAAGATCCTCGTAGCTGGGAGACCCAGTACTTC.

The J gene is TRBJ1-1, the V gene TRBV28; 9 bases align to TRBD1. J lost 4 bases, V lost 2 bases, and 5 bases had no gene match. The CDR3 consists of 15 residues. Germline CDR1 is MDHEN and CDR2 is SYDVKM. In nucleotides, the CDR3 is TGTGCCAGCAGTTTACAGGGGACAGGGACCACTGAAGCTTTCTTT. The encoded protein is CASSLQGTGTTEAFF.

V is TRBV10-3 and J is TRBJ2-1, with TRBD2 matching over 8 bases. The CDR3 contains 17 residues. Looked up from germline, CDR1 is ENHRY and CDR2 is SYGVKD. V was pared by 0 bases and J by 2 bases, with 6 bases of the junction left unmatched. Here the CDR3 DNA reads TGTGCCATCAGTGAGTCGATGGGCGGGAGGACCTACAATGAGCAGTTCTTC. Protein: CAISESMGGRTYNEQFF.

This chain connects TRBV9 to TRBJ2-7; D uncertain. V dropped 2 bases and J dropped 3 bases, with 9 bases sitting between them. There are 13 residues in the CDR3. Germline assignment: CDR1 SGDLS and CDR2 YYNGEE. The DNA for the CDR3 is TGTGCCAGCAGCGTTTCTCAGGACTACGAGCAGTACTTC. Translating it yields CASSVSQDYEQYF.

In its sample, this clone was seen many times. The rearrangement uses TRBV5-8 and TRBJ1-2; 7 nucleotides line up with TRBD1. With V trimmed by 2 bases and J by 6 bases, 16 bases remained unmatched. This CDR3 spans 17 amino acids. Per germline, CDR1 SGHTS and CDR2 YDEGEE. CDR3 protein: CASSFLFGTAVVDGYTF. CDR3 in DNA: TGTGCCAGCAGCTTCCTTTTCGGGACAGCAGTAGTTGATGGCTACACCTTC.

This clone has just one count. The rearrangement links TRBV5-5 to TRBJ2-7; no clear D. V was clipped by 4 bases and J by 2 bases, with 7 bases between them. The CDR3 runs to 12 residues. Germline-derived CDR1 and CDR2 are SGHKS and YYEKEE (reference sequence). DNA for the CDR3: TGTGCCAGCAGCCCCCTTACCTACGAGCAGTACTTC. This translates into CASSPLTYEQYF.

The V call is TRBV4-3, the J call TRBJ1-2; a weak D match, TRBD1 (6 bases). This CDR3 has 16 residues. CDR1 is LGHNA, CDR2 YSLEER, per germline. V lost 0 bases and J 4 bases, leaving 15 bases between the germline ends. CDR3 in amino acids: CASSQDLGGAGYGYTF. The CDR3 nucleotides are TGCGCCAGCAGCCAAGATTTGGGGGGCGCAGGCTATGGCTACACCTTC.

This chain uses TRBV6-5 with TRBJ1-2, with TRBD1 matching over 8 bases. V dropped 10 bases and J dropped 4; count of bases not matched to a gene: 5. The CDR3 consists of 12 residues. Germline V gene sequence: CDR1 MNHEY, CDR2 SVGAGI. As DNA, the CDR3 is TGTGCCATCACGGGGACAGGCTATGGCTACACCTTC. Translated, it gives CAITGTGYGYTF.

The chain uses TRBV19 and TRBJ1-4, with TRBD1 matching over 7 bases. From germline, CDR1 is LNHDA and CDR2 SQIVND (reference sequence). The CDR3 is 14 residues long. V trimming: 7 bases; J trimming: 8 bases; junction bases outside the gene matches: 10. CDR3 bases: TGTGCCAGTACCGACAGGGCGCGAGAAGAAAAACTGTTTTTT. The encoded protein is CASTDRAREEKLFF.

V and J are TRBV7-2 and TRBJ2-1, with 7 bases lining up with TRBD2. Germline lookup yields CDR1 SGHTA and CDR2 FQGNSA. The CDR3 has 15 amino acids. J lost 6 bases, V lost 1 base, and 6 bases had no gene match. The CDR3, as DNA: TGTGCCAGCAGCTTAGGACTAGCACTTTCCAATGAGCAGTTCTTC. This sequence encodes CASSLGLALSNEQFF.

This chain uses TRBV7-2 with TRBJ2-7; the match to TRBD2 covers 13 bases. Germline V lookup: CDR1 SGHTA, CDR2 FQGNSA. The V segment lost 3 bases and the J segment 2 bases; nucleotides outside the gene matches: 4. CDR3 size: 16 residues. As DNA, the CDR3 is TGTGCCAGCAGCTTCCTAGGACTAGCGGGAGCCTACGAGCAGTACTTC. This codes for CASSFLGLAGAYEQYF.

This clone was observed a few times. The chain joins TRBV10-3 to TRBJ1-4, with TRBD1 identical over 7 bases. V gave up 10 bases and J gave up 4 bases; unmatched junction bases: 6. Germline CDR1 ENHRY, CDR2 SYGVKD. The CDR3 spans 13 residues. CDR3 region: CATKTGLNEKLFF. DNA of the CDR3: TGTGCCACCAAGACAGGGCTTAATGAAAAACTGTTTTTT.

This rearrangement joins TRBV11-2 to TRBJ2-2, with TRBD2 as a possible D gene (5 bases). From germline, CDR1 is SGHAT and CDR2 FQNNGV. V was trimmed by 5 bases and J by 3 bases, leaving 16 bases between them. This CDR3 has 16 amino acids. CDR3 sequence reads: CASSDGLPAYTGELFF. CDR3 bases: TGTGCCAGCAGCGACGGACTCCCAGCTTACACCGGGGAGCTGTTTTTT.

The V gene is TRBV5-6, the J gene TRBJ2-3, with D perhaps matching TRBD2 (7 bases). Germline V gives CDR1 SGHDT, CDR2 YYEEEE. This CDR3 spans 17 amino acids. V gave up 0 bases and J gave up 1 base, with 15 bases separating them. The CDR3 bases are TGTGCCAGCAGCTTGGATTTGAGAGGGGGGGGCACAGATACGCAGTATTTT. It yields the protein CASSLDLRGGGTDTQYF. Full variable domain (rest looked up from reference TRBV5-6 and TRBJ2-3): DAGVTQSPTHLIKTRGQQVTLRCSPKSGHDTVSWYQQALGQGPQFIFQYYEEEERQRGNFPDRFSGHQFPNYSSELNVNALLLGDSALYLCASSLDLRGGGTDTQYFGPGTRLTVL.

J is TRBJ1-2 and V is TRBV7-3, with D hard to call. V shed 0 bases and J shed 8 bases, with 13 bases lying between them. CDR3 length: 14 residues. Per the germline V gene, CDR1 is SGHTA and CDR2 is FQGTGA. The CDR3 reads CASSLTDGRLGYTF. DNA for the CDR3: TGTGCCAGCAGCTTAACAGACGGGCGTTTGGGCTACACCTTC.

This rearrangement joins TRBV28 to TRBJ2-7; D may be TRBD2 (6 bases). Germline V gives CDR1 MDHEN, CDR2 SYDVKM. The V gene lost 6 bases and the J gene lost 3 bases, with 18 bases spanning the gap. The CDR3 length is 15 residues. For the CDR3, the DNA is TGTGCCAGCAGCAACCCAAGACTAGGGATCTACGAGCAGTACTTC. It specifies CASSNPRLGIYEQYF.

The chain combines TRBV19 with TRBJ2-3; D ambiguous. Germline lookup yields CDR1 LNHDA and CDR2 SQIVND (reference sequence). The CDR3 is made up of 11 amino acids. V lost 2 bases, J lost 4 bases, and 1 base lay in between. In DNA, the CDR3 is TGTGCCAGTAGTATATCAGATACGCAGTATTTT. This encodes CASSISDTQYF.

This chain uses TRBV7-2 with TRBJ2-3, with D unclear. Germline V gene lookup returns CDR1 SGHTA and CDR2 FQGNSA. The CDR3 covers 12 residues. The V gene lost 5 bases and the J gene lost 4 bases, with 7 bases spanning the gap. The CDR3 DNA reads as TGTGCCAGCAGCCGACCGGCAGATACGCAGTATTTT. Protein: CASSRPADTQYF. The whole variable domain, remainder taken from reference TRBV7-2 and TRBJ2-3, is GAGVSQSPSNKVTEKGKDVELRCDPISGHTALYWYRQSLGQGLEFLIYFQGNSAPDKSGLPSDRFSAERTGGSVSTLTIQRTQQEDSAVYLCASSRPADTQYFGPGTRLTVL.

CDR3: CASGRETQYF. CDR3 coding DNA: TGTGCCAGCGGGCGAGAGACCCAGTACTTC. The J gene is TRBJ2-5, the V gene TRBV6-6; D gene unclear. Trimming took 8 bases from V and 4 from J, leaving 5 bases between them. This CDR3 has 10 residues. In germline, CDR1 is MNHNY, CDR2 SVGAGI (reference sequence).

J is TRBJ2-3 and V is TRBV27; weak D call: TRBD2 (5 bases). The CDR3 extends over 13 amino acids. Germline V gene sequence: CDR1 MNHEY, CDR2 SMNVEV (reference sequence). Trimming removed 6 bases at V and 3 bases at J, with 10 bases between. CDR3 DNA sequence: TGTGCCAGCAGGGGAGCGGCGACAGATACGCAGTATTTT. The encoded protein is CASRGAATDTQYF.

The chain carries TRBV28 and TRBJ1-2, with D unclear. This CDR3 region has 14 residues. Between the trimmed V and J ends, which lost 6 bases and 4 bases, there was a span of 15 bases. Germline V gene data show CDR1 as MDHEN and CDR2 as SYDVKM. The CDR3 loop reads CASSRGGPFYGYTF. In nucleotides, the CDR3 is TGTGCCAGCAGCCGGGGTGGGCCTTTCTATGGCTACACCTTC.

This clone was picked up many times. The chain uses TRBV7-9 and TRBJ1-5, with D uncertain. The V gene's germline CDR1 is SEHNR and CDR2 FQNEAQ (reference sequence). This CDR3 is built from 13 residues. The germline V and J ends were trimmed by 1 base and 7 bases, with 8 bases remaining between them. As DNA, the CDR3 is TGTGCCAGCAGCTTAGAGGCAGCACAGCCCCAGCATTTT. This gives the protein CASSLEAAQPQHF.

The rearrangement uses TRBV25-1 and TRBJ1-2; 7 bases align to TRBD1. From germline, CDR1 is MGHDK and CDR2 SYGVNS. The CDR3 spans 16 residues. Losses at the gene ends were 1 base for V and 4 bases for J; bases not matched to a gene: 9. In nucleotides, the CDR3 is TGTGCCAGCAGTGAATCCCTCAGGGGGTACGGCTATGGCTACACCTTC. It encodes CASSESLRGYGYGYTF.